This T cell receptor beta chain originates from a study of T cell responses to AZD1222 COVID-19 vaccine. General study results and limits: White British donors predominated, females outnumbered males, and clonal diversity was possibly underestimated. Following two doses of AZD1222, Spike-specific TCR breadth and depth rose.

Comment on this clone: Its antigen is still unknown.

The table came from immunoSEQ multiplex PCR; TCRdb's copy has only in-frame clones and leaves some out. The profile covers some 150,000 clones, with roughly nine tenths appearing a single time and around 1.5% taken by the ten largest. The germline V and J ends were trimmed by 3 bases and 3 bases, with 15 bases remaining between them. The V gene's germline CDR1 is DFQATT and CDR2 SNEGSKA (reference sequence). There are 15 residues in the CDR3. The clonotype comes from an adult who received the AZD1222 COVID-19 vaccine. The V and J genes are TRBV20-1 and TRBJ2-1, with a tentative D call TRBD1 (5 bases). The sequencing used peripheral blood, collected 28 days after the second AZD1222 dose. The CDR3 loop is CSASPPGKDYNEQFF. The CDR3 nucleotides are TGCAGTGCTAGTCCTCCAGGGAAGGACTACAATGAGCAGTTCTTC.